This T cell receptor beta chain came from a study of T cell repertoires and HLA-DP antigens. Study observations and caveats: Previously undetected clones averaged approximately 34% and 48% against the two alleles respectively.

J gave up 2 bases and V 4 bases, and 6 bases lay outside the gene matches. The CDR3 runs 15 residues. CDR1 and CDR2 (germline): SGHRS, YFSETQ. Cultured samples were sequenced at survey resolution, targeting fewer than 65,000 T cell genomes. Some clones are missing from TCRdb's copy, which holds only in-frame ones; the method was immunoSEQ multiplex PCR. The profile covers around 2,000 clones, with around four fifths appearing a single time and around 28% taken by the ten largest. After 15 days, CD4+ cells were restimulated roughly 24 h with the same allogeneic DPB1. Retrovirally transduced HeLa cells with HLA-DPA1/DPB1, HLA-DM, invariant chain and CD80 served as stimulators. Untouched CD4+ T cells were bead-isolated from PBMC at 95% to 98% purity.

This chain links TRBV5-1 with TRBJ2-7; 10 bases map to TRBD1. Sequenced: CD137- CD4+ T cells from cultured PBMCs. This TCR came from a woman in her late teens or twenties in good health and CMV-seronegative. The CDR3 sequence: CASSRGDRGPYEQYF. The CDR3 nucleotides are TGCGCCAGCAGCCGAGGGGACAGGGGCCCCTACGAGCAGTACTTC.